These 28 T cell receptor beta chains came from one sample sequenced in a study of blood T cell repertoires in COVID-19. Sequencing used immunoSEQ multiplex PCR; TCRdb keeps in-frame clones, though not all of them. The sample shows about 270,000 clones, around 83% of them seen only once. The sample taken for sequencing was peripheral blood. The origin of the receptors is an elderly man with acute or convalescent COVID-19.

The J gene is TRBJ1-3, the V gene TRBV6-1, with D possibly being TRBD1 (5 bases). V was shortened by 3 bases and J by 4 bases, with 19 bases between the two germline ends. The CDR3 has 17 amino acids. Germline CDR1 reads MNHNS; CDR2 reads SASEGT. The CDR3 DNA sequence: TGTGCCAGCAGTGAGGCCGGACATCCGGGAGCAGGAAACACCATATATTTT. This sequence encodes CASSEAGHPGAGNTIYF.

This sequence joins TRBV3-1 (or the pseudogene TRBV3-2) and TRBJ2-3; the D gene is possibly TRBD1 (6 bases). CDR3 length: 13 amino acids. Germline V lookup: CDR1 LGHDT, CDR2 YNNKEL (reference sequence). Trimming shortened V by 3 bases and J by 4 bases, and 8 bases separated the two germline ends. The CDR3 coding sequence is TGTGCCAGCAGCCACAGGGGTGCAGATACGCAGTATTTT. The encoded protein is CASSHRGADTQYF.

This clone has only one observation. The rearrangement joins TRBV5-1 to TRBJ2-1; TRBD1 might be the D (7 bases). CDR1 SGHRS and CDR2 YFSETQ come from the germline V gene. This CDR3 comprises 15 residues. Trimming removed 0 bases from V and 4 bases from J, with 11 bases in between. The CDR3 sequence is CASSLGRGTYNEQFF. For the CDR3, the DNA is TGCGCCAGCAGCTTGGGCAGGGGGACTTACAATGAGCAGTTCTTC.

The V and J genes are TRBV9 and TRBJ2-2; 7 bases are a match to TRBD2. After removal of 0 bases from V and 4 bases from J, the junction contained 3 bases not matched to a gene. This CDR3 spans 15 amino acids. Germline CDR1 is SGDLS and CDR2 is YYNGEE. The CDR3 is CASSVAGEGTGELFF. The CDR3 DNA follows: TGTGCCAGCAGCGTAGCCGGGGAGGGCACCGGGGAGCTGTTTTTT.

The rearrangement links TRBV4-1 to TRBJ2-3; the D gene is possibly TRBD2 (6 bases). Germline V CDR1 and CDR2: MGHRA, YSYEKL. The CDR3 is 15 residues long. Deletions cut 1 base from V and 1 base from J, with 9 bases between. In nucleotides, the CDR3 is TGCGCCAGCAGCCAAGGGACTATTCGCACAGATACGCAGTATTTT. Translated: CASSQGTIRTDTQYF.

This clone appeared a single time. The CDR3 loop is CASSRGETTPTDTQYF. For the CDR3, the DNA is TGCGCCAGCAGCCGAGGCGAGACTACCCCAACAGATACGCAGTATTTT. The chain employs TRBV5-1 and TRBJ2-3; weak D call: TRBD2 (5 bases). Germline V lookup: CDR1 SGHRS, CDR2 YFSETQ. The CDR3 has 16 residues. Trimming shortened V by 4 bases and J by 3 bases, and 18 bases separated the two germline ends.

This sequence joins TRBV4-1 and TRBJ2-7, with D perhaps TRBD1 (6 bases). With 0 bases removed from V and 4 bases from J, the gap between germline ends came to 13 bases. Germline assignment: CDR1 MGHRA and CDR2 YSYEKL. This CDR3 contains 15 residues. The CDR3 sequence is CASSQDLQGSYEQYF. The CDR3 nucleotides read TGCGCCAGCAGCCAAGATCTCCAGGGGTCTTACGAGCAGTACTTC.

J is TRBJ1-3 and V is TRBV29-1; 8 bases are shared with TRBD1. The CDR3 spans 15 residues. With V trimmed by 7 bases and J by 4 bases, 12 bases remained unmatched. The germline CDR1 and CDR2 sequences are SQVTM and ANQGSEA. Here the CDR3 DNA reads TGCAGCGCCGTAACGACAGGGGCGGGGGGAAACACCATATATTTT. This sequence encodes CSAVTTGAGGNTIYF.

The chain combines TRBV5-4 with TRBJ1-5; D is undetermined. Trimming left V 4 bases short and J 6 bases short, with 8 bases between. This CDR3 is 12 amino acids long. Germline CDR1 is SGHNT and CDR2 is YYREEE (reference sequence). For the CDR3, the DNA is TGTGCCAGCAGCGGCTCCCGTCAGCCCCAGCATTTT. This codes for CASSGSRQPQHF.

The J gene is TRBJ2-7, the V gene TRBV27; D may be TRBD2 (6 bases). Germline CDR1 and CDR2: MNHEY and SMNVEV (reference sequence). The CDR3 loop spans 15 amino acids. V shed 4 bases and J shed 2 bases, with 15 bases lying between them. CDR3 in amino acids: CASSSGVGRAYEQYF. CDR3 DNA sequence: TGTGCCAGCAGTTCGGGGGTGGGTAGGGCCTACGAGCAGTACTTC.

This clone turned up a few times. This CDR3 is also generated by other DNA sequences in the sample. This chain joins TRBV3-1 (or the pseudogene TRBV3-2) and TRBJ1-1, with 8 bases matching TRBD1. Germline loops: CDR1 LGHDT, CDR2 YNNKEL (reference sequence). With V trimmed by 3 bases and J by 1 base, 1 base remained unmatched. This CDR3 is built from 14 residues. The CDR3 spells CASSQGTGNTEAFF. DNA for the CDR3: TGTGCCAGCAGCCAGGGGACAGGGAACACTGAAGCTTTCTTT.

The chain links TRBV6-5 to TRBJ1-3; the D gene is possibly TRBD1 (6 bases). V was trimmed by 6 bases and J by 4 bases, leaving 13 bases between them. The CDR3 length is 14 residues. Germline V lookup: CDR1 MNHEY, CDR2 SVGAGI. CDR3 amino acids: CASRDTGSGNTIYF. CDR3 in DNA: TGTGCCAGCAGGGATACAGGGTCCGGAAACACCATATATTTT.

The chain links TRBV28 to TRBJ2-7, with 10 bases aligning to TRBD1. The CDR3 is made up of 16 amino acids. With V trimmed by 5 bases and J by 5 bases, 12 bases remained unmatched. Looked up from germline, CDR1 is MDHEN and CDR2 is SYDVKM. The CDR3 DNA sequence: TGTGCCAGCAGTGTACCCGGGACAGGGGCTTTCGACGAGCAGTACTTC. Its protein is CASSVPGTGAFDEQYF.

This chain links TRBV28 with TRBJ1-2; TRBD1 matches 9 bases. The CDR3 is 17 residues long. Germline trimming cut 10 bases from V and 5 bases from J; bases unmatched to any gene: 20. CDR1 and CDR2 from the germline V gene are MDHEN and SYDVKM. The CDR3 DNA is TGTGCCACTCGACGGGTTAGTATCCGGGACAGGGATTATGGCTACACCTTC. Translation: CATRRVSIRDRDYGYTF.

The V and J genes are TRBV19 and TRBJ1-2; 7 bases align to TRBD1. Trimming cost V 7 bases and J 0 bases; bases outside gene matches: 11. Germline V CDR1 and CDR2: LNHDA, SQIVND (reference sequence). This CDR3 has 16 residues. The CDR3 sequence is CASISSGQLSNYGYTF. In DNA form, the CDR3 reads TGTGCCAGTATCTCCTCGGGACAGCTATCTAACTATGGCTACACCTTC. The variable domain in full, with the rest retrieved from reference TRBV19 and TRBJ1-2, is DGGITQSPKYLFRKEGQNVTLSCEQNLNHDAMYWYRQDPGQGLRLIYYSQIVNDFQKGDIAEGYSVSREKKESFPLTVTSAQKNPTAFYLCASISSGQLSNYGYTFGSGTRLTVV.

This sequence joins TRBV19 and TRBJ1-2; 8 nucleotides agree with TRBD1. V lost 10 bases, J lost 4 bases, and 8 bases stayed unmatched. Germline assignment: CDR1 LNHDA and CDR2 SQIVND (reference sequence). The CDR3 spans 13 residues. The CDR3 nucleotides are TGTGCCACTGGGTCCGACAGGGGCTATGGCTACACCTTC. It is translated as CATGSDRGYGYTF.

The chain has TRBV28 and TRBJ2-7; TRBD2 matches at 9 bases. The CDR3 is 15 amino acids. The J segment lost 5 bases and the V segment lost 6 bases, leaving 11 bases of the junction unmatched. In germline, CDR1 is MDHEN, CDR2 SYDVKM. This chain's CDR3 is CASRAPGLAYDEQYF. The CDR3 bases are TGTGCCAGCAGGGCTCCGGGACTAGCATACGACGAGCAGTACTTC.

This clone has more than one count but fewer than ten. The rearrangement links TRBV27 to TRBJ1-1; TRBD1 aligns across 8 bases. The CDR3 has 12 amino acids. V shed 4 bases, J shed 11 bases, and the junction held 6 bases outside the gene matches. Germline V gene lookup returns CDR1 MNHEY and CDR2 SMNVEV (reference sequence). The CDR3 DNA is TGTGCCAGCAGTTACCCAGGGGGCGATGCTTTCTTT. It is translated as CASSYPGGDAFF.

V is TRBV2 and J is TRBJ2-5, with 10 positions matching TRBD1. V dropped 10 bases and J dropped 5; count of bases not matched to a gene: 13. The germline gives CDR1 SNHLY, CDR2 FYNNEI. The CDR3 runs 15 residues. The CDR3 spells CATNDRGLYVETQYF. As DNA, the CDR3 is TGTGCCACCAACGACAGGGGGCTTTACGTGGAGACCCAGTACTTC.

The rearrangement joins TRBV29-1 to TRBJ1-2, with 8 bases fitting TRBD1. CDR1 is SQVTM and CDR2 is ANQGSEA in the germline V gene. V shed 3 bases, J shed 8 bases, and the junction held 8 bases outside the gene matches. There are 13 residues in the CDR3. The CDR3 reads CSVDWRQGSGYTF. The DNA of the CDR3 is TGCAGCGTTGATTGGCGACAGGGGAGCGGCTACACCTTC.

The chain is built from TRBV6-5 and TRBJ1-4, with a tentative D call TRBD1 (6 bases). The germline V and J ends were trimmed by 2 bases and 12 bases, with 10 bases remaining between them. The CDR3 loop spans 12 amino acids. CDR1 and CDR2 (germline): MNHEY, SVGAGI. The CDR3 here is CASSYRGTELFF. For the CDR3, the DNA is TGTGCCAGCAGTTACAGGGGGACGGAACTGTTTTTT.

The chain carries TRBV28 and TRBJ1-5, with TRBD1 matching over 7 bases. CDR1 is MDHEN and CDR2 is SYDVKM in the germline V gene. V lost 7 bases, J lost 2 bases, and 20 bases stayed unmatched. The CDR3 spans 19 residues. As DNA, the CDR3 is TGTGCCAGCACCCAACCGCCCGGGACAGTCTCCTTCGGCAATCAGCCCCAGCATTTT. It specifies CASTQPPGTVSFGNQPQHF.

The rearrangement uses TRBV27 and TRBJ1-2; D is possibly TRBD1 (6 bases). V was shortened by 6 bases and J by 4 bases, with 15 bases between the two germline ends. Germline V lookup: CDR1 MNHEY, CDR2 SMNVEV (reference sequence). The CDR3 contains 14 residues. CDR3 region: CASSPQGKGYGYTF. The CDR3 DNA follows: TGTGCCAGCAGCCCCCAGGGGAAAGGCTATGGCTACACCTTC.

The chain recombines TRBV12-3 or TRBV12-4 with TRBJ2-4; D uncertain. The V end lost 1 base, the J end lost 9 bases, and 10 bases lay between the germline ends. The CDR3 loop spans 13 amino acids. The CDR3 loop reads CASSLGRSSIQYF. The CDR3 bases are TGTGCCAGCAGTTTAGGCCGGTCAAGCATTCAGTACTTC.

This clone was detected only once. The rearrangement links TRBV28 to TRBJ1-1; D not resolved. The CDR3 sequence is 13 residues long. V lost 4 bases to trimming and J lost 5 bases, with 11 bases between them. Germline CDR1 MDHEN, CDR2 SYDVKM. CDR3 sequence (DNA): TGTGCCAGCAGTTCGCGCCAACAGACTGAAGCTTTCTTT. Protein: CASSSRQQTEAFF.

DNA for the CDR3: TGTGCCAGCAGTCTCAGGGCCCGCAATCAGCCCCAGCATTTT. It specifies CASSLRARNQPQHF. The chain links TRBV3-1 (or the pseudogene TRBV3-2) to TRBJ1-5; D may be TRBD1 (5 bases). Trimming took off 6 bases at V and 2 bases at J, with 11 bases between the two ends. From germline, CDR1 is LGHDT and CDR2 YNNKEL (reference sequence). The CDR3 totals 14 residues.

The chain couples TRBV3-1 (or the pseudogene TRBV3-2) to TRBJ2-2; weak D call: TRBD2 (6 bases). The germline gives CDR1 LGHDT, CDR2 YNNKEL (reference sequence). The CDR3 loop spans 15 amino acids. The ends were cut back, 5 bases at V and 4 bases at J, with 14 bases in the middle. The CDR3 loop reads CASSGMAGSTGELFF. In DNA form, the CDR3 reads TGTGCCAGCAGCGGTATGGCGGGGAGCACCGGGGAGCTGTTTTTT.

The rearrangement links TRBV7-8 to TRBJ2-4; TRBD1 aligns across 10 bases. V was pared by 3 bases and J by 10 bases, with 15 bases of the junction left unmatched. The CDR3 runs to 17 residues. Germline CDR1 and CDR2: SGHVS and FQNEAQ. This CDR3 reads CASSLIGAGTGAGIQYF. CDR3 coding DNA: TGTGCCAGCAGCTTGATAGGGGCCGGGACAGGGGCAGGGATTCAGTACTTC.